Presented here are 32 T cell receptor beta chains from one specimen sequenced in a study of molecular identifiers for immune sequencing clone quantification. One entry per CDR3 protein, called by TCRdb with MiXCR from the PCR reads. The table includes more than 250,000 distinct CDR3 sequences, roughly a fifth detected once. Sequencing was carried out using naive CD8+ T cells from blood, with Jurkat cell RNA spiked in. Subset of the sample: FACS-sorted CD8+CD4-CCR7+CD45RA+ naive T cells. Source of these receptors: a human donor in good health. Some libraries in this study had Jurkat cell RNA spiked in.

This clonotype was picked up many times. CDR3 nucleotide sequence: TGTGCCAGCATTGGGGACAGATATAGCAATCAGCCCCAGCATTTT. It specifies CASIGDRYSNQPQHF. V gene TRBV6-6 combines with J gene TRBJ1-5, with 7 bases identical to TRBD1. Trimming at V came to 7 bases and at J to 0 bases, leaving 6 bases not matched to a gene. CDR1 and CDR2 (germline): MNHNY, SVGAGI (reference sequence). The CDR3 totals 15 residues.

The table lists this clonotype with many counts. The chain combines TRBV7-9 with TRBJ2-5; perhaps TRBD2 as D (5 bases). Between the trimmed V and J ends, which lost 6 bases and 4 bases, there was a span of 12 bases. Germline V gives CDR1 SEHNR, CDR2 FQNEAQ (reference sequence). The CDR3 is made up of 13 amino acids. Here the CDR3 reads CASSGGWGETQYF. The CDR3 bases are TGTGCCAGCAGTGGAGGTTGGGGAGAGACCCAGTACTTC.

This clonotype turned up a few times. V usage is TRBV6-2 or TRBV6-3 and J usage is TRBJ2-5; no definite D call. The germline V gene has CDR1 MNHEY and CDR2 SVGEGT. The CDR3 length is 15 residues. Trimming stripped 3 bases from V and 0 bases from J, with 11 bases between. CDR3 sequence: CASSYGVRNQETQYF. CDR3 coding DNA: TGTGCCAGCAGTTATGGCGTACGGAACCAAGAGACCCAGTACTTC.

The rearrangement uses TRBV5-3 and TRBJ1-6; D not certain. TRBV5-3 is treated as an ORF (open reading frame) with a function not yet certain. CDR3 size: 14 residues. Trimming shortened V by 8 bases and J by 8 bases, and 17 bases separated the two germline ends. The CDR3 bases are TGTGCCAGCAACAAGGACGGGTACTATTCACCCCTCCACTTT. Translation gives CASNKDGYYSPLHF.

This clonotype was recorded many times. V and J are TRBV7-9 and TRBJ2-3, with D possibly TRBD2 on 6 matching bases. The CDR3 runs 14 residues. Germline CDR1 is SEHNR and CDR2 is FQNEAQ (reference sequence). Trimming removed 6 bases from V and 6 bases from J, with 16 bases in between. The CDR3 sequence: CASRDGLFSDTQYF. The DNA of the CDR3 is TGTGCCAGCAGAGACGGACTATTTTCGGATACGCAGTATTTT. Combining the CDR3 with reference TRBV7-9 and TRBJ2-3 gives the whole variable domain DTGVSQNPRHKITKRGQNVTFRCDPISEHNRLYWYRQTLGQGPEFLTYFQNEAQLEKSRLLSDRFSAERPKGSFSTLEIQRTEQGDSAMYLCASRDGLFSDTQYFGPGTRLTVL.

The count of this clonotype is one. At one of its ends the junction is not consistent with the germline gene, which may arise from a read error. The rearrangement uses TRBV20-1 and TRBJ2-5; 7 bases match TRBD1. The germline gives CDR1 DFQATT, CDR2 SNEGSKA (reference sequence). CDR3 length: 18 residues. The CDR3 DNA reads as TGCAGTGCTAGAGACCTGGACAGGCCGAGGGGGTACCAAGAGTCCCAGTACTTC. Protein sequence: CSARDLDRPRGYQESQYF.

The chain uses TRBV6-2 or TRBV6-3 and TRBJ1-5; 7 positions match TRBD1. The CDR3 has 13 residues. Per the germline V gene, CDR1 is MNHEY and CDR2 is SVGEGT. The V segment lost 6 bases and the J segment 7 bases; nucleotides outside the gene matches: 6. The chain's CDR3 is CASRDTGVQPQHF. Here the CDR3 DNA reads TGTGCCAGCAGGGATACAGGGGTGCAGCCCCAGCATTTT.

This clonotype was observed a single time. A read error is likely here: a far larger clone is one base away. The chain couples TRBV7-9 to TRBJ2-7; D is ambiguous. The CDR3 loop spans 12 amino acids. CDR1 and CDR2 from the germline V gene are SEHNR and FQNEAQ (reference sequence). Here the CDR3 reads CASSTSSYGQYF. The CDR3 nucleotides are TGTGCCAGCAGCACATCCAGCTACGGGCAGTACTTC.

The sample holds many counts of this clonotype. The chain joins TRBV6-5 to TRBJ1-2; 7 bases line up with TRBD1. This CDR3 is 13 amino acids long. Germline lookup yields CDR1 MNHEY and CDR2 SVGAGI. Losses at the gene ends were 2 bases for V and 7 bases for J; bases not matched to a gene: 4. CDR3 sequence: CASSYAHRGGYTF. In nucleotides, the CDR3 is TGTGCCAGCAGTTACGCCCACAGGGGTGGCTACACCTTC.

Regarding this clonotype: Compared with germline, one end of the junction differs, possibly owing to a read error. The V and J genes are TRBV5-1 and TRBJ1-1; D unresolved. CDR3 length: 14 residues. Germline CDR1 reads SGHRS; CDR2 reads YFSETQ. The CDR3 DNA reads TGCGCCCGCAGCTTGGAGAGATTGAACACTGAAGCTTTCTTT. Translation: CARSLERLNTEAFF. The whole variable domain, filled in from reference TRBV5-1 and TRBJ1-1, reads KAGVTQTPRYLIKTRGQQVTLSCSPISGHRSVSWYQQTPGQGLQFLFEYFSETQRNKGNFPGRFSGRQFSNSRSEMNVSTLELGDSALYLCARSLERLNTEAFFGQGTRLTVV.

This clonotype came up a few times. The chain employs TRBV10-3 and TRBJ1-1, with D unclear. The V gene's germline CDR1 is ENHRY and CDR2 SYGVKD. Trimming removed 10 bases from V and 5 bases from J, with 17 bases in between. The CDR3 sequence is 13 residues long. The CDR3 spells CATIQDAGTEAFF. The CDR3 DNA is TGTGCCACGATCCAGGACGCAGGTACTGAAGCTTTCTTT.

The CDR3 reads CASSQAGTGSYNSPLHF. The CDR3 DNA is TGTGCCAGCAGCCAAGCCGGGACAGGCTCCTATAATTCACCCCTCCACTTT. J is TRBJ1-6 and V is TRBV3-1; the match to TRBD1 covers 8 bases. The ends lost 1 base at V and 0 bases at J; junction bases unmatched: 2. Germline V lookup: CDR1 LGHDT, CDR2 YNNKEL (reference sequence). The CDR3 is 17 residues long.

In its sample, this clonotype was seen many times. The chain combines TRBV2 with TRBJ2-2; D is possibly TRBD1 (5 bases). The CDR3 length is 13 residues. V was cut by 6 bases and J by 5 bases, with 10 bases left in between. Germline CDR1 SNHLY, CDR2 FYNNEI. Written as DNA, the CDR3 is TGTGCCAGCAGCGGGCAGGGAACCGGGGAGCTGTTTTTT. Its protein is CASSGQGTGELFF.

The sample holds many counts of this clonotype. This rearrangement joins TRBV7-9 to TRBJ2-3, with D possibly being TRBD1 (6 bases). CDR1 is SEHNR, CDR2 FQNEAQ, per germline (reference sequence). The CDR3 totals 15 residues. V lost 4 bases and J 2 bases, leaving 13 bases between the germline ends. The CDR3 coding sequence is TGTGCCAGCAGCTCCCTGGACAGAAACACAGATACGCAGTATTTT. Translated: CASSSLDRNTDTQYF.

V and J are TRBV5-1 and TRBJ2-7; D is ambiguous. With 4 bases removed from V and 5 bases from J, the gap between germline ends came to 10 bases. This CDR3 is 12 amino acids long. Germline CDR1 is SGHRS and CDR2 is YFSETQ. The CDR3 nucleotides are TGCGCCAGCAGCCCCGTAGAGGACGAGCAGTACTTC. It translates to CASSPVEDEQYF.

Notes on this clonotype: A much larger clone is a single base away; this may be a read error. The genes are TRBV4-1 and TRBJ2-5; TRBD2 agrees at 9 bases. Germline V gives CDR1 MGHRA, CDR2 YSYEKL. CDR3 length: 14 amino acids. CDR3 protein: CASSQAGGLETRYF. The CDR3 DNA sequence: TGCGCCAGCAGCCAGGCGGGGGGGCTTGAGACCCGGTACTTC.

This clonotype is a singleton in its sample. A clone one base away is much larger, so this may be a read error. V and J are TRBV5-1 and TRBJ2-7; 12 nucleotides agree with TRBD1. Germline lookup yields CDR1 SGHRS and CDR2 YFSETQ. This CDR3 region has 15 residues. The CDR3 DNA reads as TGCGCCAGCAGCCTGGGACAGGGGGCCTCCTACAAGCAGTACTTC. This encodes CASSLGQGASYKQYF.

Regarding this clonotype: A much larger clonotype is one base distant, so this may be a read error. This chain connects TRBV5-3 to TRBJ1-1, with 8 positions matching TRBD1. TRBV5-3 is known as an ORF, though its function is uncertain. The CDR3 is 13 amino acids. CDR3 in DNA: TGTGCCAGCAGCGAGGGGACAGGCACTGGAGCTTTCTTT. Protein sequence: CASSEGTGTGAFF.

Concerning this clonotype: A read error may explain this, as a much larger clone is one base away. CDR3 protein: CAGSQDLSGVNYGYTF. For the CDR3, the DNA is TGCGCCGGCAGCCAAGATTTGTCAGGAGTGAACTATGGCTACACCTTC. V and J are TRBV4-3 and TRBJ1-2; D gene unclear. The CDR3 has 16 amino acids. CDR1 and CDR2 from the germline V gene are LGHNA and YSLEER.

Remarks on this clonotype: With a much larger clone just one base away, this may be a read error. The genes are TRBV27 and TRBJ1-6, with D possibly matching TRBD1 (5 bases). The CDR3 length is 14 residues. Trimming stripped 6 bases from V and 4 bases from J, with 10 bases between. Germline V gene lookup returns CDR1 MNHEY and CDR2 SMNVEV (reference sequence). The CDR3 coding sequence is TGTGCCAGCAGGGACGGGGGATATAATTCACCCCTCCACTTT. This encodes CASRDGGYNSPLHF.

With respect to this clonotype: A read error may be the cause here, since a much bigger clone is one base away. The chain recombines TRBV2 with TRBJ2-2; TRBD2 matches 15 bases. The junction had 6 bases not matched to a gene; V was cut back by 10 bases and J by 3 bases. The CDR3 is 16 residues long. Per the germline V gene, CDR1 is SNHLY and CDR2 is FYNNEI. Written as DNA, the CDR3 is TGTGCCATCCGGACTAGCGGGGGGGCTGACACCGGGGAGCTGTTTTTT. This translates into CAIRTSGGADTGELFF.

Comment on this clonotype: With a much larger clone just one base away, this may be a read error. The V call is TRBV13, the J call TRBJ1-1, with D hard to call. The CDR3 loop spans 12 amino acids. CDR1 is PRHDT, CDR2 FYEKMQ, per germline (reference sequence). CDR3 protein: CVSSPARTEAFF. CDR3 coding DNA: TGTGTCAGCAGTCCTGCGAGGACTGAAGCTTTCTTT.

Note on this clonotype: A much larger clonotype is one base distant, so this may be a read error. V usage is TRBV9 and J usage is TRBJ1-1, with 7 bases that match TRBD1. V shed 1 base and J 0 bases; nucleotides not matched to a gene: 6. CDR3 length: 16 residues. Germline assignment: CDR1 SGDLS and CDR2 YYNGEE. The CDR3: CASSVMTGFLNTEAFF. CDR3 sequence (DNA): TGTGCCAGCAGCGTAATGACAGGGTTCCTGAACACTGAAGCTTTCTTT. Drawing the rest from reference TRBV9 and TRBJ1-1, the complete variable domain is DSGVTQTPKHLITATGQRVTLRCSPRSGDLSVYWYQQSLDQGLQFLIQYYNGEERAKGNILERFSAQQFPDLHSELNLSSLELGDSALYFCASSVMTGFLNTEAFFGQGTRLTVV.

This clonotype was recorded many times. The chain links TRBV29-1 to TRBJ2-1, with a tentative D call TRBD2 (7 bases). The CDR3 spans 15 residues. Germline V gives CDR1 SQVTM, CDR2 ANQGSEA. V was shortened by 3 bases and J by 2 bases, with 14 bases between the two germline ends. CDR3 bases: TGCAGCGTTGAGGAGGTGCGGGGGCCCTACAATGAGCAGTTCTTC. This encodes CSVEEVRGPYNEQFF.

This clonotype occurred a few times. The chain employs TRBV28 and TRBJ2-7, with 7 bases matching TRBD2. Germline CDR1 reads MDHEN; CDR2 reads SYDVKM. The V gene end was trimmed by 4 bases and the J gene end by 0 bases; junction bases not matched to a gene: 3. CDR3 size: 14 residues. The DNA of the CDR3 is TGTGCCAGCAGTTACCTAGCGGACTCCTACGAGCAGTACTTC. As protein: CASSYLADSYEQYF.

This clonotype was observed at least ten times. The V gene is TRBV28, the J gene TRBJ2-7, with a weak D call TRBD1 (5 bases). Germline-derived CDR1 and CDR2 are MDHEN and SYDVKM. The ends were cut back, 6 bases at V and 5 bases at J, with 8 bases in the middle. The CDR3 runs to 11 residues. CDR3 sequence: CASSPTDEQYF. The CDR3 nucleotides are TGTGCCAGCAGCCCGACAGACGAGCAGTACTTC.

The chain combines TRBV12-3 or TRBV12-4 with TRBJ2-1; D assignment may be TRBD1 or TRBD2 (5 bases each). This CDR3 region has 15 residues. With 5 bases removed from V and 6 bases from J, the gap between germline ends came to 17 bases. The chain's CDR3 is CASSPDGVRGNEQFF. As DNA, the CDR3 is TGTGCCAGCAGTCCCGACGGGGTGAGGGGCAATGAGCAGTTCTTC.

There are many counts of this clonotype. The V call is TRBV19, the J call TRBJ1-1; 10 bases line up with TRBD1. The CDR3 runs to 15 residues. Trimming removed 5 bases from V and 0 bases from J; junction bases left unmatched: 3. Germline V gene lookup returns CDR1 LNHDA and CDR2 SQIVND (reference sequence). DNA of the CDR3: TGTGCCAGTAGTTGGACAGGGGGGCTGAACACTGAAGCTTTCTTT. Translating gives CASSWTGGLNTEAFF.

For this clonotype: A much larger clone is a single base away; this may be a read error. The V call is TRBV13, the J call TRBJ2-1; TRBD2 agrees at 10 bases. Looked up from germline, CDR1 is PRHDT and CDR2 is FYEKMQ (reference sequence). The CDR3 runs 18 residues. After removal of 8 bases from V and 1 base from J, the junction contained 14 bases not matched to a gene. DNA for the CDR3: TGTGCCAGCGGCCCACTGAGCGGGAGGGCCGGTTCCTACAATGAGCAGTTCTTC. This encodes CASGPLSGRAGSYNEQFF.

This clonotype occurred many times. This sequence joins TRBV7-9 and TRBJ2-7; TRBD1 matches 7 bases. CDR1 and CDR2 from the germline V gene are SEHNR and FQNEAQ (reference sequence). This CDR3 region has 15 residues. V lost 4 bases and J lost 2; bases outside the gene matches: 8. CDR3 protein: CASSSQLQGPYEQYF. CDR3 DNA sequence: TGTGCCAGCAGCTCCCAGCTACAGGGGCCCTACGAGCAGTACTTC.

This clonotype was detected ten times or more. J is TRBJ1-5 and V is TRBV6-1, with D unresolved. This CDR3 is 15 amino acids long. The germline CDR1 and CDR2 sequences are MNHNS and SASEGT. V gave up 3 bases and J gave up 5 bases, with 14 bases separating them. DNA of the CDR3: TGTGCCAGCAGTGATTTATGGCAAGCCGATCAGCCCCAGCATTTT. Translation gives CASSDLWQADQPQHF.

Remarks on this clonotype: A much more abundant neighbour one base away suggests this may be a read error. The CDR3 bases are TGTGCCAGCAGCCCGGGCTGGGAGAGCGATCAGCCCCAGCATTTT. Residues: CASSPGWESDQPQHF. The rearrangement links TRBV7-9 to TRBJ1-5; D is uncertain. Trimming left V 5 bases short and J 5 bases short, with 16 bases between. Germline CDR1 is SEHNR and CDR2 is FQNEAQ (reference sequence). The length of the CDR3 is 15 residues.